This T cell receptor beta chain was sequenced in a study of shared clonotypes between healthy human individuals. This table comes from immunoSEQ multiplex PCR, and its TCRdb copy is limited to in-frame clones, with some not included. The sample holds a few million clones, about 92% seen once. The CDR3 totals 15 residues. The junction had 6 bases not matched to a gene; V was cut back by 2 bases and J by 8 bases. The germline V gene has CDR1 ENHRY and CDR2 SYGVKD. The receptor comes from a man between 18 and 35 years old in good health. Some clones in this sample may be carry-over from other donors' samples. The genes are TRBV10-3 and TRBJ2-1; TRBD2 aligns across 10 bases. The sequencing sample was made of naive CD4+ T cells from PBMCs. The subset denotes: CD45RA+ positively selected. CDR3 DNA: TGTGCCATCAGTGAGCCTAGCGGGAGTTCCTATGAGCAGTTCTTC. This gives the protein CAISEPSGSSYEQFF.